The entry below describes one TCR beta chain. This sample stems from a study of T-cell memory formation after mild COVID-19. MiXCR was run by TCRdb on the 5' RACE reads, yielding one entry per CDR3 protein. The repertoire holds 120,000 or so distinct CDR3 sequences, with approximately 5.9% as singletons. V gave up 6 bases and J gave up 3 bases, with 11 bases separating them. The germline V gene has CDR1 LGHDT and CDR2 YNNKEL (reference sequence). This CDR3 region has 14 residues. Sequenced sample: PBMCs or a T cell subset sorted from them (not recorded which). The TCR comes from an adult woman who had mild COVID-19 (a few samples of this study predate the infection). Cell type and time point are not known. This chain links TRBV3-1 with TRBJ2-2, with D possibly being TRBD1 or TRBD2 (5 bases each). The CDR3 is CASRTGTYTGELFF. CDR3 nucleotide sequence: TGTGCCAGCAGGACCGGGACCTACACCGGGGAGCTGTTTTTT.